This T cell receptor beta chain originates from a study of monozygotic twins with inflammatory bowel disease (dated by TCRdb to the late 2010s). Some background on the complete study: In total, 28 monozygotic twin pairs made up the full study: 19 Danish pairs, all IBD-discordant, plus nine German pairs, of which four were IBD-concordant and five were IBD-discordant. The search for disease-associated traits relied mainly on comparing, within discordant pairs, IBD patients with their genetically identical healthy co-twins. Each individual had, on average, about 151 000 unique TCRalpha sequences and 181 000 unique TCRbeta sequences available for analysis. Overall study results and their limits: Because patients received different immunosuppressive treatments, the repertoires may have picked up extra background noise and variability between individuals. IBD patients shared fewer clonotypes with other individuals than healthy twins did, most markedly in patients showing signs of disease activity. IBD patients had lower TCRbeta repertoire diversity, measured by the inverse Simpson index, than their healthy co-twins. Different T cell subtypes could not be distinguished in the analysis. Repertoire similarity did not differ between concordant and discordant twins, which could be due to limited statistical power. No single strong signal or clonotype linked to IBD turned up in the results, so the idea that one exists was not supported.

The library was produced with 5' RACE. The input for every TCR library was roughly 3.5 ug of total RNA. For each sample, cDNA synthesis was carried out in eight separate reactions using SMARTScribe reverse transcriptase. Unique molecular identifiers containing a 6-nucleotide sample barcode were introduced through template switching during cDNA synthesis. TCRalpha and TCRbeta cDNA was amplified in two nested PCRs of around 15 and 10 cycles, and bead purification was carried out after each PCR. Before amplification, the cDNA was treated with uracil DNA-glycosylase and purified using the QIAquick PCR purification kit. In the second PCR, Illumina TruSeq-compatible adapters and sample-specific barcodes were added. TapeStation and Qubit were used to check library quality and concentration, and 5 to 6.5 ng of each library was pooled. The pooled libraries were sequenced with 2 x 100 bp reads and custom sequencing primers on an Illumina HiSeq2500 single-index Rapid Run. On the authors' methods: PCR and sequencing errors were corrected by UMI-based consensus assembly using MiGEC version 1.2.6. MiXCR version 2.1.1 handled V(D)J alignment, clonotype assembly and CDR3 extraction. Normalisation of gene usage, clonotype sharing and MAIT/NKT TCR abundance was achieved by analysing the top 1000, 10 000 and 20 000 clonotypes per sample. After downsampling to 27 000 UMIs, diversity was calculated as the inverse Simpson index using the vegan R package. Paired Mann-Whitney U tests were applied to discordant twin pairs, with Benjamini-Hochberg correction for multiple testing. After TCRdb reprocessed the reads, each CDR3 protein sequence was kept as one row, without DNA. These V and J calls derive from TCRdb rather than the authors' analysis. The table for this sample records about 420,000 distinct CDR3 sequences. Roughly 2.5% of the sample belongs to the ten largest clones.

From each donor, a roughly 2.5 ml peripheral blood sample was collected into PAXgene tubes and stored at -80 degrees C. Without any T cell sorting, total RNA was extracted from whole blood using the PAXgene blood miRNA kit on an automated QIAcube. Deep TCRalpha and TCRbeta repertoire profiling with unique molecular barcoding was performed on peripheral blood of monozygotic twin pairs concordant or discordant for inflammatory bowel disease. Smoking habits were recorded for all twin pairs, with individuals classified as current, former or never smokers. Notes on this clonotype: The target of this receptor is not known.

Sequenced: blood. The receptor's source is a human donor with ulcerative colitis or Crohn's disease, or a healthy co-twin of an affected twin (not recorded which).

The CDR3 reads CASSPDRVVEKLFF. This receptor chain uses TRBV18 and TRBJ1-4; without DNA, the TCRdb call of TRBD1 cannot be checked. Looking up the germline V gene yields CDR1 KGHSH and CDR2 LQKENI. The CDR3 has 14 amino acids, counting the end cysteine and phenylalanine. No DNA is given.